Below, 9 T cell receptor beta chains from the same sample are listed, as sequenced in a study of CD8 T cells in ankylosing spondylitis. These receptors have no identified antigens. Whole-study results and caveats: Apparently characteristic of ankylosing spondylitis blood was a TCR beta motif (about 8 highly homologous variants).

A single record per CDR3 protein comes from TCRdb applying MiXCR to the 5' RACE reads. This sample has around 440,000 distinct CDR3 sequences, with 17% found just once. Sequences were obtained from blood, either unsorted or a sorted T cell fraction (not recorded which). These receptors came from a male donor with ankylosing spondylitis.

This chain connects TRBV6-5 to TRBJ1-3, with TRBD1 as a possible D gene (6 bases). The CDR3 consists of 14 residues. Germline V gives CDR1 MNHEY, CDR2 SVGAGI. Trimming pared 2 bases from V and 5 bases from J, leaving 10 bases between. The CDR3 DNA is TGTGCCAGCAGTTACAGGGGGTCGCGAAACACCATATATTTT. Encoded protein: CASSYRGSRNTIYF.

J is TRBJ2-3 and V is TRBV5-1, with D perhaps matching TRBD1 or TRBD2 (6 bases each). Trimming took 4 bases from V and 4 from J, leaving 10 bases between them. Germline assignment: CDR1 SGHRS and CDR2 YFSETQ. This CDR3 has 13 amino acids. CDR3 protein: CASSGGGSDTQYF. In nucleotides, the CDR3 is TGCGCCAGCAGCGGAGGGGGTTCAGATACGCAGTATTTT.

The CDR3 loop reads CASSSPGSTDTQYF. Here the CDR3 DNA reads TGTGCCAGCAGCTCCCCCGGTAGCACAGATACGCAGTATTTT. This chain links TRBV11-2 with TRBJ2-3, with no clear D. The germline V gene encodes CDR1 SGHAT and CDR2 FQNNGV. Trimming removed 4 bases from V and 0 bases from J, with 8 bases in between. The length of the CDR3 is 14 residues. The full variable domain, completed using reference TRBV11-2 and TRBJ2-3, is EAGVAQSPRYKIIEKRQSVAFWCNPISGHATLYWYQQILGQGPKLLIQFQNNGVVDDSQLPKDRFSAERLKGVDSTLKIQPAKLEDSAVYLCASSSPGSTDTQYFGPGTRLTVL.

The rearrangement uses TRBV20-1 and TRBJ2-3; D is unclear. Germline lookup yields CDR1 DFQATT and CDR2 SNEGSKA (reference sequence). There are 12 residues in the CDR3. V dropped 1 base and J dropped 5 bases, with 7 bases sitting between them. The CDR3 here is CSARAGRDTQYF. CDR3 coding DNA: TGCAGTGCTAGAGCCGGACGAGATACGCAGTATTTT.

This clonotype was counted between two and nine times. An end of the junction differs from the germline gene, which may be a read error. The gene calls are TRBV7-7 and TRBJ2-5, with D perhaps assigned TRBD1 or TRBD2 (5 bases each). The CDR3 length is 15 residues. CDR1 SSHAT and CDR2 FNYEAQ come from the germline V gene (reference sequence). The CDR3 reads CASSLVGTPEETQYF. Here the CDR3 DNA reads TGTGCTAGCAGCTTAGTTGGGACCCCAGAAGAGACCCAGTACTTC.

This clonotype was detected only a few times. The rearrangement joins TRBV2 to TRBJ1-5; 9 nucleotides align to TRBD1. The trim removed 6 bases at V and 7 bases at J, leaving 10 bases unmatched. CDR1 SNHLY and CDR2 FYNNEI come from the germline V gene. The CDR3 covers 15 residues. The DNA of the CDR3 is TGTGCCAGCAGGAAAGATCCGGGACAGGGCCAGCCCCAGCATTTT. This gives the protein CASRKDPGQGQPQHF.

This clonotype turned up a few times. The V call is TRBV12-3 or TRBV12-4, the J call TRBJ1-1; TRBD1 might be the D (6 bases). The CDR3 is 13 residues long. V was trimmed by 6 bases and J by 3 bases, leaving 11 bases between them. The CDR3: CASSPYRDTEAFF. The CDR3, as DNA: TGTGCCAGCAGCCCCTACAGGGACACTGAAGCTTTCTTT.

The chain uses TRBV28 and TRBJ1-5; 9 bases map to TRBD1. V lost 4 bases to trimming and J lost 1 base; unmatched junction nucleotides: 5. In germline, CDR1 is MDHEN, CDR2 SYDVKM. There are 16 residues in the CDR3. The CDR3 DNA reads TGTGCCAGCAGTTCGACAGGGGGTTTCAGCAATCAGCCCCAGCATTTT. This gives the protein CASSSTGGFSNQPQHF.

This clonotype was seen a handful of times. The rearrangement joins TRBV10-3 to TRBJ2-3, with 11 bases fitting TRBD2. The CDR3 totals 17 residues. J gave up 2 bases and V 6 bases, and 10 bases lay outside the gene matches. The germline CDR1 and CDR2 sequences are ENHRY and SYGVKD. The CDR3, as DNA: TGTGCCATCAGCTATACCGGGACTAGCGGAATCACAGATACGCAGTATTTT. The encoded protein is CAISYTGTSGITDTQYF.